The 25 T cell receptor beta chains given below trace back to one sample, sequenced in a study of blood T cell repertoires in COVID-19. Sequencing was performed with immunoSEQ multiplex PCR; in TCRdb, only in-frame clones are kept and a portion is missing. The sample includes roughly 87,000 clones, roughly 89% of them seen just once. Sequenced: peripheral blood. The receptor source for this set is a woman older than 75 with active COVID-19.

The genes are TRBV5-6 and TRBJ2-3; TRBD1 matches at 8 bases. The J segment lost 2 bases and the V segment lost 3 bases, leaving 17 bases of the junction unmatched. CDR3 size: 19 residues. The germline gives CDR1 SGHDT, CDR2 YYEEEE. CDR3 nucleotide sequence: TGTGCCAGCAGCTCTGGGACAGGACTCCCGGACAACCCCACAGATACGCAGTATTTT. Amino acid sequence: CASSSGTGLPDNPTDTQYF. Combining the CDR3 with reference TRBV5-6 and TRBJ2-3 gives the whole variable domain DAGVTQSPTHLIKTRGQQVTLRCSPKSGHDTVSWYQQALGQGPQFIFQYYEEEERQRGNFPDRFSGHQFPNYSSELNVNALLLGDSALYLCASSSGTGLPDNPTDTQYFGPGTRLTVL.

The chain is built from TRBV18 and TRBJ2-2; 10 bases are a match to TRBD1. V lost 1 base, J lost 4 bases, and 3 bases stayed unmatched. The CDR3 covers 16 residues. Germline loops: CDR1 KGHSH, CDR2 LQKENI. This CDR3 reads CASSPLRTGGTGELFF. The DNA for the CDR3 is TGTGCCAGCTCACCACTTCGGACAGGGGGCACCGGGGAGCTGTTTTTT.

V and J are TRBV5-4 and TRBJ2-3; TRBD2 agrees at 9 bases. Trimming at V came to 0 bases and at J to 2 bases, leaving 4 bases not matched to a gene. The CDR3 covers 16 residues. CDR1 and CDR2 from the germline V gene are SGHNT and YYREEE (reference sequence). The CDR3 DNA sequence: TGTGCCAGCAGCTTGGCTAGCGGGACGATCACAGATACGCAGTATTTT. It yields the protein CASSLASGTITDTQYF. Full variable domain (rest looked up from reference TRBV5-4 and TRBJ2-3): ETGVTQSPTHLIKTRGQQVTLRCSSQSGHNTVSWYQQALGQGPQFIFQYYREEENGRGNFPPRFSGLQFPNYSSELNVNALELDDSALYLCASSLASGTITDTQYFGPGTRLTVL.

On this clone: In the same sample, other DNA sequences code for this CDR3. This rearrangement joins TRBV7-3 to TRBJ2-2; 7 nucleotides match TRBD2. CDR3 size: 15 residues. V trimming: 5 bases; J trimming: 5 bases; junction bases outside the gene matches: 8. The V gene's germline CDR1 is SGHTA and CDR2 FQGTGA. Written as DNA, the CDR3 is TGTGCCAGCAGCCCAGCCGGCGGGAGTACCGGGGAGCTGTTTTTT. Protein product: CASSPAGGSTGELFF.

CDR3 sequence reads: CSVTGAGNTIYF. CDR3 DNA sequence: TGCAGCGTTACAGGGGCTGGAAACACCATATATTTT. V gene TRBV29-1 combines with J gene TRBJ1-3; 7 bases are shared with TRBD1. The J segment lost 2 bases and the V segment lost 5 bases, leaving 0 bases of the junction unmatched. Germline V gene data show CDR1 as SQVTM and CDR2 as ANQGSEA. The CDR3 is 12 amino acids.

The chain links TRBV6-5 to TRBJ1-2, with TRBD1 as a possible D gene (5 bases). This CDR3 spans 14 amino acids. Germline values: CDR1 MNHEY, CDR2 SVGAGI. Trimming removed 6 bases at V and 5 bases at J, with 16 bases between. The CDR3 reads CASRRAGLVYGYTF. CDR3 in DNA: TGTGCCAGCAGAAGGGCAGGGTTGGTTTATGGCTACACCTTC.

The CDR3 DNA reads TGTGCCAGTAGCCCAAGAAGCGGGACGGATAACTATGGCTACACCTTC. This gives the protein CASSPRSGTDNYGYTF. The chain is built from TRBV19 and TRBJ1-2, with D possibly TRBD1 on 5 matching bases. V lost 6 bases to trimming and J lost 1 base, with 18 bases between them. This CDR3 comprises 16 residues. Germline V gene data show CDR1 as LNHDA and CDR2 as SQIVND (reference sequence).

The chain is built from TRBV4-3 and TRBJ2-1, with D maybe TRBD1 (5 bases). The germline gives CDR1 LGHNA, CDR2 YSLEER. V gave up 2 bases and J gave up 9 bases, with 8 bases separating them. The CDR3 length is 12 residues. This CDR3 reads CASSQQDTEQFF. The CDR3 DNA follows: TGCGCCAGCAGCCAACAGGACACTGAGCAGTTCTTC.

This chain connects TRBV5-8 to TRBJ2-7; a possible D gene is TRBD1 (5 bases). Trimming cost V 5 bases and J 3 bases, with 9 bases left between them. Germline V gene data show CDR1 as SGHTS and CDR2 as YDEGEE. The CDR3 is made up of 12 amino acids. DNA of the CDR3: TGTGCCAGCAGACCTGACAGCTACGAGCAGTACTTC. It specifies CASRPDSYEQYF.

The rearrangement uses TRBV6-2 or TRBV6-3 and TRBJ2-6; the D gene is possibly TRBD1 (6 bases). The CDR3 extends over 16 amino acids. Germline V gene sequence: CDR1 MNHEY, CDR2 SVGEGT. Trimming pared 2 bases from V and 3 bases from J, leaving 11 bases between. The CDR3 DNA is TGTGCCAGCAGTTACCCACAGGGCGGTGGGGCCAACGTCCTGACTTTC. It yields the protein CASSYPQGGGANVLTF.

The chain combines TRBV7-8 with TRBJ2-3; 8 bases are shared with TRBD2. Germline trimming cut 3 bases from V and 2 bases from J; bases unmatched to any gene: 7. The germline CDR1 and CDR2 sequences are SGHVS and FQNEAQ. This CDR3 has 16 amino acids. CDR3 protein: CASSLVAGQDTDTQYF. The CDR3 DNA follows: TGTGCCAGCAGCTTGGTAGCGGGGCAAGACACAGATACGCAGTATTTT.

The chain uses TRBV18 and TRBJ2-7, with TRBD2 identical over 9 bases. Germline values: CDR1 KGHSH, CDR2 LQKENI. With 3 bases clipped from V and 6 bases from J, the junction kept 6 bases outside the gene matches. The CDR3 contains 14 residues. CDR3 DNA sequence: TGTGCCAGCTCACCCGGCGGGACTAGCCGCGAGCAGTACTTC. It encodes CASSPGGTSREQYF.

The chain uses TRBV5-4 and TRBJ2-7; the D gene is possibly TRBD2 (6 bases). V was shortened by 1 base and J by 2 bases, with 10 bases between the two germline ends. The CDR3 is made up of 14 amino acids. Germline CDR1 SGHNT, CDR2 YYREEE (reference sequence). This CDR3 is CASSLFPGAYEQYF. CDR3 DNA: TGTGCCAGCAGCTTGTTTCCGGGGGCCTACGAGCAGTACTTC.

This chain joins TRBV28 and TRBJ1-2; D not resolved. Germline V gene lookup returns CDR1 MDHEN and CDR2 SYDVKM. V dropped 3 bases and J dropped 1 base, with 15 bases sitting between them. The CDR3 is made up of 16 amino acids. The CDR3 here is CASSFVAGTLNYGYTF. CDR3 nucleotides: TGTGCCAGCAGTTTTGTAGCCGGCACCCTTAACTATGGCTACACCTTC.

The gene calls are TRBV28 and TRBJ1-5; 9 nucleotides align to TRBD1. This CDR3 has 17 residues. V lost 4 bases to trimming and J lost 3 bases; unmatched junction nucleotides: 10. CDR1 and CDR2 from the germline V gene are MDHEN and SYDVKM. CDR3 sequence: CASSYPPGTGTNQPQHF. DNA of the CDR3: TGTGCCAGCAGTTACCCACCGGGGACAGGGACCAATCAGCCCCAGCATTTT.

J is TRBJ1-4 and V is TRBV4-2, with 8 bases that match TRBD1. Germline V gives CDR1 LGHNA, CDR2 YNFKEQ. V trimming: 3 bases; J trimming: 6 bases; junction bases outside the gene matches: 6. This CDR3 is built from 15 residues. This CDR3 is CASSQGTGQDEKLFF. In nucleotides, the CDR3 is TGTGCCAGCAGCCAGGGGACAGGCCAGGATGAAAAACTGTTTTTT.

The V call is TRBV6-2 or TRBV6-3, the J call TRBJ2-5; 7 nucleotides line up with TRBD2. The CDR3 extends over 13 amino acids. Germline V gives CDR1 MNHEY, CDR2 SVGEGT. Losses at the gene ends were 5 bases for V and 7 bases for J; bases not matched to a gene: 7. The CDR3 sequence is CASSQGLDRTQYF. Written as DNA, the CDR3 is TGTGCCAGCAGTCAAGGACTAGATCGGACCCAGTACTTC.

The V gene is TRBV18, the J gene TRBJ2-2, with D possibly TRBD1 on 5 matching bases. The CDR3 runs to 15 residues. Germline CDR1 reads KGHSH; CDR2 reads LQKENI. Trimming cost V 6 bases and J 1 base, with 12 bases left between them. In nucleotides, the CDR3 is TGTGCCAGCTCGCCTCTTACAGGGAACACCGGGGAGCTGTTTTTT. It yields the protein CASSPLTGNTGELFF.

The chain recombines TRBV19 with TRBJ1-2; D unresolved. CDR1 is LNHDA, CDR2 SQIVND, per germline (reference sequence). The germline V and J ends were trimmed by 10 bases and 2 bases, with 14 bases remaining between them. The length of the CDR3 is 13 residues. CDR3: CATPILGNYGYTF. The CDR3 bases are TGTGCCACCCCTATCTTGGGCAACTATGGCTACACCTTC. The whole variable domain, remainder taken from reference TRBV19 and TRBJ1-2, is DGGITQSPKYLFRKEGQNVTLSCEQNLNHDAMYWYRQDPGQGLRLIYYSQIVNDFQKGDIAEGYSVSREKKESFPLTVTSAQKNPTAFYLCATPILGNYGYTFGSGTRLTVV.

The chain recombines TRBV27 with TRBJ2-3; TRBD2 might be the D (5 bases). Per the germline V gene, CDR1 is MNHEY and CDR2 is SMNVEV (reference sequence). V lost 2 bases and J 6 bases, leaving 18 bases between the germline ends. The CDR3 spans 16 residues. The CDR3 loop reads CASSLRSGPTPDTQYF. Written as DNA, the CDR3 is TGTGCCAGCAGTTTAAGGAGCGGTCCCACCCCGGATACGCAGTATTTT.

This clone was counted only a few times. CDR3: CASSPPTTDTQYF. CDR3 in DNA: TGTGCCAGCAGCCCCCCTACCACAGATACGCAGTATTTT. The chain employs TRBV3-1 (or the pseudogene TRBV3-2) and TRBJ2-3; D remains unclear. In germline, CDR1 is LGHDT, CDR2 YNNKEL (reference sequence). The CDR3 is 13 amino acids. Trimming took 4 bases from V and 2 from J, leaving 7 bases between them.

The chain has TRBV7-2 and TRBJ2-6; 9 positions match TRBD2. V shed 3 bases and J 0 bases; nucleotides not matched to a gene: 6. Germline V gene sequence: CDR1 SGHTA, CDR2 FQGNSA. CDR3 length: 18 amino acids. This CDR3 reads CASSFTSGLSSGANVLTF. The CDR3 DNA sequence: TGTGCCAGCAGCTTCACTAGCGGGCTCAGCTCTGGGGCCAACGTCCTGACTTTC. Looking up the rest from reference TRBV7-2 and TRBJ2-6 gives the full variable domain: GAGVSQSPSNKVTEKGKDVELRCDPISGHTALYWYRQSLGQGLEFLIYFQGNSAPDKSGLPSDRFSAERTGGSVSTLTIQRTQQEDSAVYLCASSFTSGLSSGANVLTFGAGSRLTVL.

The rearrangement joins TRBV18 to TRBJ1-5; D is ambiguous. The ends were cut back, 4 bases at V and 7 bases at J, with 8 bases in the middle. The CDR3 loop spans 12 amino acids. Germline lookup yields CDR1 KGHSH and CDR2 LQKENI. DNA of the CDR3: TGTGCCAGCTCACTTCAGAGGCAGCCCCAGCATTTT. This encodes CASSLQRQPQHF.

V gene TRBV3-1 (or the pseudogene TRBV3-2) combines with J gene TRBJ2-5, with 10 positions matching TRBD2. The V gene's germline CDR1 is LGHDT and CDR2 YNNKEL (reference sequence). V trimming: 0 bases; J trimming: 5 bases; junction bases outside the gene matches: 12. The CDR3 consists of 18 residues. CDR3 DNA sequence: TGTGCCAGCAGCCAAGATCGGCCACTAGCGGGACACGGTGAGACCCAGTACTTC. Translating gives CASSQDRPLAGHGETQYF.

This sequence joins TRBV5-1 and TRBJ2-5; 8 bases line up with TRBD2. Per germline, CDR1 SGHRS and CDR2 YFSETQ. J gave up 5 bases and V 4 bases, and 7 bases lay outside the gene matches. This CDR3 region has 14 residues. Here the CDR3 DNA reads TGCGCCAGCAGCGGGGGGAGCGGGAGTGAGACCCAGTACTTC. Translated, it gives CASSGGSGSETQYF.